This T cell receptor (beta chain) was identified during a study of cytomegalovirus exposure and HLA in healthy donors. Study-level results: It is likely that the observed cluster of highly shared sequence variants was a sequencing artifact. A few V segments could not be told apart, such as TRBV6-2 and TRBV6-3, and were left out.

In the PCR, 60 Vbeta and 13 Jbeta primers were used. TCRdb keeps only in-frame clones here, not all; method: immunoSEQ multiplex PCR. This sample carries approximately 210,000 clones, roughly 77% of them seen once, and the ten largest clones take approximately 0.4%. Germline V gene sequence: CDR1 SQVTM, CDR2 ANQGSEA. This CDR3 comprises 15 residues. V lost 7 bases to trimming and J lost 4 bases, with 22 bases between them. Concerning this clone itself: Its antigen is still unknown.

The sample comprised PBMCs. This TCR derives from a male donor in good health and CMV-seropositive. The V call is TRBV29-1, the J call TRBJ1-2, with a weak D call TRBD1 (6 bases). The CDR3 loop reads CSAVGLGTPIYGYTF. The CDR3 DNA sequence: TGCAGCGCGGTCGGTTTAGGGACACCAATCTATGGCTACACCTTC.